The text below deals with one T cell receptor beta chain. Per the original data handling: The authors estimated nucleated cell counts from reference gene primer amplification. The repertoire was sequenced with immunoSEQ multiplex PCR; TCRdb's copy has only in-frame clones and lacks some. V, J and clone size reflect that table, while D and trimming were determined from the DNA. The data hold approximately 270,000 clones, with around 89% observed a single time. This CDR3 contains 15 residues. The junction had 7 bases not matched to a gene; V was cut back by 2 bases and J by 6 bases. Germline lookup yields CDR1 LGHDT and CDR2 YNNKEL (reference sequence). These data originate in a study of blood T cell repertoires in COVID-19.

Input material: peripheral blood. This sequence was found in a young man with acute or convalescent COVID-19. The chain has TRBV3-1 (or the pseudogene TRBV3-2) and TRBJ2-7; 10 bases fit TRBD2. The CDR3 reads CASSQLAGEKGEQYF. In DNA form, the CDR3 reads TGTGCCAGCAGCCAACTAGCGGGAGAAAAAGGCGAGCAGTACTTC.